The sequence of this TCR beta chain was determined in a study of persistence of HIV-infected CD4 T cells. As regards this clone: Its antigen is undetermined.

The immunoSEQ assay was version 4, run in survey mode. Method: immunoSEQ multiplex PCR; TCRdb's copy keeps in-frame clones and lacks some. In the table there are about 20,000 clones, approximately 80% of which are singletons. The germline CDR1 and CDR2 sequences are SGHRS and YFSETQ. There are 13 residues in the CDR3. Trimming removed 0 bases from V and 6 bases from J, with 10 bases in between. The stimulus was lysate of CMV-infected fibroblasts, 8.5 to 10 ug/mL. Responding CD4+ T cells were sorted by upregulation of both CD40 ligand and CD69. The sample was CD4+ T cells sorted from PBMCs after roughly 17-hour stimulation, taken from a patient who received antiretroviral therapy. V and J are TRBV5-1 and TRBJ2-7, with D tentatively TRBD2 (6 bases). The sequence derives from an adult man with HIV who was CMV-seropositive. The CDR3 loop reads CASSLGGTTEQYF. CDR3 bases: TGCGCCAGCAGCTTGGGCGGGACGACCGAGCAGTACTTC.